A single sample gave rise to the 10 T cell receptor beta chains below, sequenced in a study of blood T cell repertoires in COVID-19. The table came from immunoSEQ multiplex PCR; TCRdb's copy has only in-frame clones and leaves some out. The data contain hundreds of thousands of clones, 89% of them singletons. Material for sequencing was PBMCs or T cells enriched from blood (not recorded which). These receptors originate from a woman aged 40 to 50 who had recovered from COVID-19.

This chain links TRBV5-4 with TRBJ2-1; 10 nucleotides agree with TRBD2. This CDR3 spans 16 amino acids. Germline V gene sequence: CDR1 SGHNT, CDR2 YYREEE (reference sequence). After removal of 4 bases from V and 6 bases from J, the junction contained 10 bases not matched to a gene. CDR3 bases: TGTGCCAGCAGCAAGGCCTGGGCTAGCGGGAGCAATGAGCAGTTCTTC. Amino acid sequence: CASSKAWASGSNEQFF.

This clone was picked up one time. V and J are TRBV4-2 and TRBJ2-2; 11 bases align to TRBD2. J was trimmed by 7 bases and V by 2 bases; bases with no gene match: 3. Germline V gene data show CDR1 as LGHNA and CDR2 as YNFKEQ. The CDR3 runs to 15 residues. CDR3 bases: TGTGCCAGCAGCCAAAGACTAGCGGGGTACGGGGAGCTGTTTTTT. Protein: CASSQRLAGYGELFF.

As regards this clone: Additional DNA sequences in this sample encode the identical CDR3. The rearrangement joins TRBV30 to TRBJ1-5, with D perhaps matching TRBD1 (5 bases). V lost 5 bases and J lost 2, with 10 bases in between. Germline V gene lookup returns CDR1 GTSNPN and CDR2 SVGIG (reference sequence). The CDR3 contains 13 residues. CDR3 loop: CAWRGGGNQPQHF. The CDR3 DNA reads TGTGCCTGGCGGGGGGGTGGCAATCAGCCCCAGCATTTT.

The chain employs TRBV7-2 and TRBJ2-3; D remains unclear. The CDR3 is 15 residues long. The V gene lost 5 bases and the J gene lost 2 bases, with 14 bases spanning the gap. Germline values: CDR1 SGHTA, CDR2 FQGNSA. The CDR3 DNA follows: TGTGCCAGCAGCCCCCTTTACAGATACACAGATACGCAGTATTTT. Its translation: CASSPLYRYTDTQYF.

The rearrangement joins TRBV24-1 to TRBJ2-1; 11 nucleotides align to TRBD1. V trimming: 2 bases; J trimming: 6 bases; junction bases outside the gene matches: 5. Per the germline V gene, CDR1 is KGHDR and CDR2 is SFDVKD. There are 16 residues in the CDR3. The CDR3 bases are TGTGCCACCAGTGATTCTGGACAGGGGGCCGGCAATGAGCAGTTCTTC. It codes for CATSDSGQGAGNEQFF.

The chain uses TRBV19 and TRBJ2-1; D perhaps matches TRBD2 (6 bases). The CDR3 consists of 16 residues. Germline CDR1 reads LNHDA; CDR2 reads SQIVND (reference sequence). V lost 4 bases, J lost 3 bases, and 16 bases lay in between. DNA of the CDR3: TGTGCCAGTAGTAGTGCAAGGGGAGGAGGCTACAATGAGCAGTTCTTC. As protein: CASSSARGGGYNEQFF. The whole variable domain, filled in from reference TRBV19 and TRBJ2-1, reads DGGITQSPKYLFRKEGQNVTLSCEQNLNHDAMYWYRQDPGQGLRLIYYSQIVNDFQKGDIAEGYSVSREKKESFPLTVTSAQKNPTAFYLCASSSARGGGYNEQFFGPGTRLTVL.

CDR3 in DNA: TGCAGCGTCGCCGTCCTCGACAGGTCTTCCGGCTACACCTTC. Translation gives CSVAVLDRSSGYTF. V usage is TRBV29-1 and J usage is TRBJ1-2, with a weak D call TRBD1 (6 bases). The length of the CDR3 is 14 residues. Germline-derived CDR1 and CDR2 are SQVTM and ANQGSEA. Between the trimmed V and J ends, which lost 6 bases and 8 bases, there was a span of 22 bases.

CDR3 in DNA: TGTGCCAGCAGTTACTACAGCGGAGCTACCTACGAGCAGTACTTC. Translation: CASSYYSGATYEQYF. J is TRBJ2-7 and V is TRBV6-2 or TRBV6-3, with a possible D match to TRBD2 (5 bases). The CDR3 extends over 15 amino acids. Per the germline V gene, CDR1 is MNHEY and CDR2 is SVGEGT. V lost 1 base to trimming and J lost 2 bases, with 12 bases between them.

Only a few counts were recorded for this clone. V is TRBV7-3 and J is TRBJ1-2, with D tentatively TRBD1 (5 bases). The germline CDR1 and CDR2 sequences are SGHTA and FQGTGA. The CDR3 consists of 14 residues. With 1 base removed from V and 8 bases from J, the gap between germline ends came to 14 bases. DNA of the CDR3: TGTGCCAGCAGCTTAAATGGCGGGGCAGGCGGCTACACCTTC. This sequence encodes CASSLNGGAGGYTF.

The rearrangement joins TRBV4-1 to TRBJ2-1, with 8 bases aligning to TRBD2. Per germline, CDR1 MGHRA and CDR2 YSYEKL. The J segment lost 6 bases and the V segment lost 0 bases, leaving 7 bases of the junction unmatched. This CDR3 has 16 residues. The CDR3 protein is CASSQEGTRSLNEQFF. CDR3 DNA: TGCGCCAGCAGCCAAGAAGGGACTAGGAGCCTCAATGAGCAGTTCTTC.